These 19 T cell receptor beta chains were all obtained from the same sample, sequenced in a study of cytomegalovirus exposure and HLA in healthy donors. The PCR employed 60 Vbeta primers together with 13 Jbeta primers. The assay was immunoSEQ multiplex PCR, and TCRdb's table has in-frame clones only and misses some. Seen here are 130,000 or so clones, 88% observed once, and the top ten hold 0.45% to 0.6%. The source material was PBMCs. These TCRs come from a woman aged 40-49 years in good health and CMV-seronegative.

The V and J genes are TRBV28 and TRBJ2-1; D may be TRBD2 (5 bases). CDR3 size: 13 residues. V lost 5 bases and J 8 bases, leaving 13 bases between the germline ends. Per the germline V gene, CDR1 is MDHEN and CDR2 is SYDVKM. The CDR3 protein is CASSTRDRDEQFF. The DNA for the CDR3 is TGTGCCAGCAGTACCCGGGATCGGGATGAGCAGTTCTTC.

The chain uses TRBV11-2 and TRBJ2-4; D is uncertain. Germline V gene lookup returns CDR1 SGHAT and CDR2 FQNNGV. This CDR3 contains 14 residues. Trimming stripped 6 bases from V and 0 bases from J, with 9 bases between. CDR3 coding DNA: TGTGCCAGCAGTCCCCAACTAGCCAAAAACATTCAGTACTTC. As protein: CASSPQLAKNIQYF.

A note on this clone: Additional DNA sequences in this sample encode the identical CDR3. The V call is TRBV5-1, the J call TRBJ2-5, with D maybe TRBD1 (6 bases). Trimming left V 3 bases short and J 1 base short, with 13 bases between. The CDR3 has 15 amino acids. Per germline, CDR1 SGHRS and CDR2 YFSETQ. The CDR3 loop reads CASSSTGTSQETQYF. As DNA, the CDR3 is TGCGCCAGCAGCTCGACCGGGACATCCCAAGAGACCCAGTACTTC.

V usage is TRBV6-4 and J usage is TRBJ1-2, with D hard to call. CDR1 is MRHNA and CDR2 is SNTAGT in the germline V gene. Between the trimmed V and J ends, which lost 6 bases and 0 bases, there was a span of 17 bases. The CDR3 loop spans 16 amino acids. The CDR3 DNA reads TGTGCCAGCAGCCTCGGGGAGACGGGTACTAACTATGGCTACACCTTC. This codes for CASSLGETGTNYGYTF.

This CDR3 reads CASSTQAPSNYGYTF. The CDR3, as DNA: TGTGCCAGCAGCACTCAGGCCCCTTCTAACTATGGCTACACCTTC. V gene TRBV7-9 combines with J gene TRBJ1-2; D is undetermined. CDR3 length: 15 amino acids. The V gene lost 5 bases and the J gene lost 0 bases, with 13 bases spanning the gap. Germline CDR1 and CDR2: SEHNR and FQNEAQ (reference sequence).

The V gene is TRBV5-4, the J gene TRBJ1-6, with a possible D match to TRBD1 (5 bases). Germline assignment: CDR1 SGHNT and CDR2 YYREEE (reference sequence). V was clipped by 5 bases and J by 6 bases, with 12 bases between them. The CDR3 is 14 residues long. CDR3 amino acids: CASRIGAVNSPLHF. The CDR3 DNA reads as TGTGCCAGCAGAATAGGGGCAGTTAATTCACCCCTCCACTTT. The whole variable domain, filled in from reference TRBV5-4 and TRBJ1-6, reads ETGVTQSPTHLIKTRGQQVTLRCSSQSGHNTVSWYQQALGQGPQFIFQYYREEENGRGNFPPRFSGLQFPNYSSELNVNALELDDSALYLCASRIGAVNSPLHFGNGTRLTVT.

The V and J genes are TRBV7-2 and TRBJ2-5; the D is unclear. This CDR3 region has 12 residues. Germline CDR1 reads SGHTA; CDR2 reads FQGNSA. V was clipped by 5 bases and J by 4 bases, with 8 bases between them. The CDR3 reads CASSRYIETQYF. CDR3 bases: TGTGCCAGCAGCCGATACATAGAGACCCAGTACTTC.

The J gene is TRBJ1-5, the V gene TRBV2; D is unresolved. The CDR3 consists of 12 residues. Trimming removed 4 bases at V and 4 bases at J, with 5 bases between. Germline V gene sequence: CDR1 SNHLY, CDR2 FYNNEI. The CDR3 loop reads CASSATNQPQHF. CDR3 bases: TGTGCCAGCAGTGCCACTAATCAGCCCCAGCATTTT.

V is TRBV5-4 and J is TRBJ1-1, with TRBD1 as a possible D gene (5 bases). Trimming removed 0 bases at V and 1 base at J, with 7 bases between. Germline-derived CDR1 and CDR2 are SGHNT and YYREEE (reference sequence). The CDR3 loop spans 14 amino acids. The CDR3: CASSLDRTNTEAFF. The CDR3 DNA follows: TGTGCCAGCAGCTTGGACAGGACGAACACTGAAGCTTTCTTT.

The rearrangement uses TRBV4-3 and TRBJ2-3; tentatively, D is TRBD1 (5 bases). Germline-derived CDR1 and CDR2 are LGHNA and YSLEER. The CDR3 covers 17 residues. Trimming removed 5 bases from V and 9 bases from J, with 27 bases in between. CDR3 in DNA: TGCGCCAGCAGCACAAGACTGCCGGCAGGGAATCAAGAGACGCAGTATTTT. The encoded protein is CASSTRLPAGNQETQYF.

The chain recombines TRBV27 with TRBJ2-1; tentative D call: TRBD2 (5 bases). This CDR3 has 13 residues. The V end was cut by 1 base, the J end by 5 bases, with 6 bases between. Per the germline V gene, CDR1 is MNHEY and CDR2 is SMNVEV (reference sequence). This CDR3 reads CASSLYGDNEQFF. The CDR3 bases are TGTGCCAGCAGTTTATACGGGGACAATGAGCAGTTCTTC.

CDR3: CASSNTGSGNTIYF. In DNA, the CDR3 is TGCGCCAGCAGTAACACAGGGTCTGGAAACACCATATATTTT. The rearrangement joins TRBV10-1 to TRBJ1-3; D possibly corresponds to TRBD1 (6 bases). The germline V gene has CDR1 WNHNN and CDR2 SYGVQD (reference sequence). CDR3 length equals 14 residues. V lost 5 bases and J 1 base, leaving 9 bases between the germline ends.

This clone showed up just once. The V call is TRBV15, the J call TRBJ2-5; no definite D call. This CDR3 region has 14 residues. The V gene's germline CDR1 is LNHNV and CDR2 YYDKDF (reference sequence). V lost 4 bases and J lost 5, with 14 bases in between. CDR3 sequence (DNA): TGTGCCACCAGCACGATAAGGAAGAGGGAGACCCAGTACTTC. This sequence encodes CATSTIRKRETQYF.

The CDR3 region has the DNA TGTGCCAGCAGCTCAGGGAATACAGATACGCAGTATTTT. It translates to CASSSGNTDTQYF. This chain joins TRBV9 and TRBJ2-3; the D gene is possibly TRBD1 (5 bases). Deletions cut 4 bases from V and 3 bases from J, with 9 bases between. Germline assignment: CDR1 SGDLS and CDR2 YYNGEE. The CDR3 runs to 13 residues.

In regard to this clone: Sequence at one end of the junction differs from germline and may be a read error. This chain connects TRBV6-5 to TRBJ2-7; no clear D gene. Per the germline V gene, CDR1 is MNHEY and CDR2 is SVGAGI. The CDR3 consists of 13 residues. The CDR3 DNA follows: TGTGCCAGCAGTCCTACAGAGCCCTACGGGCAGTACTTC. It encodes CASSPTEPYGQYF.

The chain combines TRBV7-9 with TRBJ2-7; 13 bases map to TRBD2. CDR1 and CDR2 from the germline V gene are SEHNR and FQNEAQ (reference sequence). V lost 5 bases, J lost 4 bases, and 17 bases stayed unmatched. This CDR3 has 19 amino acids. The CDR3, as DNA: TGTGCCAGCAGCCCTTCGGAGGGGCGAGGACTAGCGGGGGCTTACGAGCAGTACTTC. The encoded protein is CASSPSEGRGLAGAYEQYF.

This clone was observed a single time. This chain connects TRBV6-5 to TRBJ1-4, with TRBD1 matching over 8 bases. Germline V lookup: CDR1 MNHEY, CDR2 SVGAGI. The length of the CDR3 is 15 residues. Trimming cost V 6 bases and J 1 base; bases outside gene matches: 4. The CDR3 DNA follows: TGTGCCAGCAGACAAACAGGGGGAACTAATGAAAAACTGTTTTTT. Translating it yields CASRQTGGTNEKLFF.

V usage is TRBV7-2 and J usage is TRBJ1-4, with TRBD1 as a possible D gene (5 bases). The CDR3 consists of 16 residues. Trimming shortened V by 8 bases and J by 2 bases, and 18 bases separated the two germline ends. CDR1 is SGHTA, CDR2 FQGNSA, per germline. CDR3 sequence reads: CASPWGGEATNEKLFF. In DNA, the CDR3 is TGTGCCAGCCCATGGGGGGGGGAGGCGACTAATGAAAAACTGTTTTTT.

This clone was recorded a few times. This chain joins TRBV21-1 and TRBJ2-3; TRBD1 is taken as the D call from the table, unchecked against the DNA. TRBV21-1 is tagged as a pseudogene. The CDR3 length is 19 residues. CDR3 sequence: CASSKAMVGHNTSTDTQYF. The CDR3 DNA reads as TGTGCCAGCAGCAAAGCAATGGTTGGGCACAACACTAGCACAGATACGCAGTATTTT.